This T cell receptor (beta chain) is from a study of Ad26.COV2.S vaccination and SARS-CoV-2 variants. As regards this clone: What it binds is unknown.

Treatment: about 20 received Ad26.COV2.S at low or high dose, single or two shots; 5 received placebo; per-sample allocation not given. All samples were drawn on day 63, counting from the first vaccine or placebo injection. This table comes from immunoSEQ multiplex PCR, and its TCRdb copy is limited to in-frame clones, with some not included. The table records over 300,000 clones, approximately 83% of them present only once. Study-wide results and limits: Vaccine recipients surpassed placebo recipients in spike-specific TCR breadth.

The material sequenced was peripheral blood, taken in a trial of Ad26.COV2.S vaccine versus placebo. This clonotype was sampled from a person aged 18-60 years who received the Ad26.COV2.S COVID-19 vaccine or a placebo.

CDR3 loop: CASSEAGTPMNTEAFF. Written as DNA, the CDR3 is TGTGCCAGCAGTGAGGCCGGGACGCCTATGAACACTGAAGCTTTCTTT. The chain couples TRBV28 to TRBJ1-1, with D tentatively TRBD1 (5 bases). V lost 5 bases and J lost 0, with 16 bases in between. Looked up from germline, CDR1 is MDHEN and CDR2 is SYDVKM. CDR3 length: 16 amino acids.